Presented here are 30 T cell receptor beta chains from one specimen sequenced in a study of CD8 T cells in ankylosing spondylitis. TCRdb passed the 5' RACE reads through MiXCR, listing each CDR3 protein once. The table records about 240,000 distinct CDR3 sequences, around 9.1% of them present only once. Input material: blood, either unsorted or a sorted T cell fraction (not recorded which). Every receptor here comes from a male donor with ankylosing spondylitis or in good health (not recorded which).

The V call is TRBV7-2, the J call TRBJ1-1, with D perhaps matching TRBD1 (5 bases). V was pared by 5 bases and J by 7 bases, with 17 bases between. The CDR3 runs 14 residues. Germline CDR1 reads SGHTA; CDR2 reads FQGNSA. CDR3 in DNA: TGTGCCAGCAGCCCCCAGGGTGTTGGGGGTGAAGCTTTCTTT. Translation: CASSPQGVGGEAFF.

The table lists this clonotype with many counts. The V call is TRBV9, the J call TRBJ1-3; D uncertain. Germline V gives CDR1 SGDLS, CDR2 YYNGEE. V was trimmed by 0 bases and J by 3 bases, leaving 7 bases between them. This CDR3 region has 14 residues. The CDR3 sequence is CASSVAGFGNTIYF. The CDR3 nucleotides read TGTGCCAGCAGCGTAGCAGGATTTGGAAACACCATATATTTT. Combining the CDR3 with reference TRBV9 and TRBJ1-3 gives the whole variable domain DSGVTQTPKHLITATGQRVTLRCSPRSGDLSVYWYQQSLDQGLQFLIQYYNGEERAKGNILERFSAQQFPDLHSELNLSSLELGDSALYFCASSVAGFGNTIYFGEGSWLTVV.

This clonotype has just a few counts. The chain has TRBV5-6 and TRBJ1-1; 9 nucleotides line up with TRBD1. CDR3 length: 14 amino acids. CDR1 SGHDT and CDR2 YYEEEE come from the germline V gene. V trimming: 4 bases; J trimming: 5 bases; junction bases outside the gene matches: 6. CDR3 nucleotide sequence: TGTGCCAGCAGCCTAGGGACAGGGAGGACTGAAGCTTTCTTT. As protein: CASSLGTGRTEAFF.

The J gene is TRBJ1-2, the V gene TRBV12-3 or TRBV12-4; D unclear. V lost 4 bases and J 6 bases, leaving 18 bases between the germline ends. This CDR3 comprises 15 residues. The CDR3 spells CASSYPSAGVDGYTF. CDR3 bases: TGTGCCAGCAGTTACCCCTCAGCCGGGGTTGATGGCTACACCTTC.

This clonotype was observed many times. DNA of the CDR3: TGTGCCAGCAGTTTAATAGGGCTTAACACCGGGGAGCTGTTTTTT. Translating gives CASSLIGLNTGELFF. V usage is TRBV27 and J usage is TRBJ2-2; D ambiguous. V was shortened by 2 bases and J by 2 bases, with 9 bases between the two germline ends. The CDR3 is 15 residues long. CDR1 is MNHEY and CDR2 is SMNVEV in the germline V gene (reference sequence).

This clonotype was recorded many times. The chain couples TRBV6-2 or TRBV6-3 to TRBJ2-3; the D gene is possibly TRBD2 (5 bases). V was clipped by 6 bases and J by 1 base, with 8 bases between them. The CDR3 is 13 residues long. The germline V gene has CDR1 MNHEY and CDR2 SVGEGT. In nucleotides, the CDR3 is TGTGCCAGCAGGCGGACTGGCACAGATACGCAGTATTTT. Translated, it gives CASRRTGTDTQYF.

This clonotype was picked up many times. This chain links TRBV20-1 with TRBJ2-1; D may be TRBD2 (5 bases). V was cut by 2 bases and J by 3 bases, with 8 bases left in between. CDR3 length: 13 residues. Germline CDR1 DFQATT, CDR2 SNEGSKA (reference sequence). In nucleotides, the CDR3 is TGCAGTGCTAGATCGACTAACTACAATGAGCAGTTCTTC. Amino acid sequence: CSARSTNYNEQFF.

The table lists this clonotype with a few counts. J is TRBJ2-1 and V is TRBV5-1; D uncertain. The V end lost 0 bases, the J end lost 8 bases, and 9 bases lay between the germline ends. The germline V gene encodes CDR1 SGHRS and CDR2 YFSETQ. There are 13 residues in the CDR3. In DNA, the CDR3 is TGCGCCAGCAGCTTGGATGTTAGTGATGAGCAGTTCTTC. Translating gives CASSLDVSDEQFF.

This clonotype was seen many times. The chain recombines TRBV4-2 with TRBJ2-5; D uncertain. V shed 5 bases and J shed 5 bases, with 15 bases lying between them. The CDR3 covers 14 residues. Looked up from germline, CDR1 is LGHNA and CDR2 is YNFKEQ. This CDR3 is CASSYTLKGETQYF. In nucleotides, the CDR3 is TGTGCCAGCAGCTACACACTGAAAGGGGAGACCCAGTACTTC.

This clonotype has at least ten counts. The V call is TRBV10-3, the J call TRBJ2-6; a weak D match, TRBD1 (6 bases). Germline CDR1 and CDR2: ENHRY and SYGVKD. The V end was cut by 5 bases, the J end by 0 bases, with 8 bases between. The CDR3 loop spans 15 amino acids. CDR3 in amino acids: CAISRGSSGANVLTF. The CDR3 DNA sequence: TGTGCCATCAGTAGGGGGTCCTCTGGGGCCAACGTCCTGACTTTC.

This clonotype was observed at least ten times. The V call is TRBV5-5, the J call TRBJ2-1; D remains ambiguous. The CDR3 has 13 residues. The V gene lost 2 bases and the J gene lost 5 bases, with 8 bases spanning the gap. Germline lookup yields CDR1 SGHKS and CDR2 YYEKEE (reference sequence). CDR3 in amino acids: CASSFGENNEQFF. CDR3 bases: TGTGCCAGCAGCTTCGGAGAGAACAATGAGCAGTTCTTC.

This clonotype has at least ten counts. The chain couples TRBV7-2 to TRBJ2-7; D remains unclear. The CDR3 consists of 13 residues. Per the germline V gene, CDR1 is SGHTA and CDR2 is FQGNSA. Trimming cost V 1 base and J 4 bases, with 8 bases left between them. The CDR3 DNA follows: TGTGCCAGCAGCTTAGAGCGCTCTTACGAGCAGTACTTC. The encoded protein is CASSLERSYEQYF.

This clonotype was observed a handful of times. The chain combines TRBV7-9 with TRBJ1-1; no clear D. Germline V gene sequence: CDR1 SEHNR, CDR2 FQNEAQ (reference sequence). V lost 3 bases and J lost 5, with 16 bases in between. This CDR3 has 15 amino acids. The CDR3 nucleotides are TGTGCCAGCAGCTTGAGGTGGCAGGAGGAGACTGAAGCTTTCTTT. Its protein product is CASSLRWQEETEAFF. The variable domain in full, completed from reference TRBV7-9 and TRBJ1-1, reads DTGVSQNPRHKITKRGQNVTFRCDPISEHNRLYWYRQTLGQGPEFLTYFQNEAQLEKSRLLSDRFSAERPKGSFSTLEIQRTEQGDSAMYLCASSLRWQEETEAFFGQGTRLTVV.

Ten or more counts support this clonotype. The rearrangement links TRBV5-1 to TRBJ2-7; 9 positions agree with TRBD1. V was pared by 4 bases and J by 4 bases, with 9 bases of the junction left unmatched. This CDR3 is 15 amino acids long. Germline V lookup: CDR1 SGHRS, CDR2 YFSETQ. CDR3 nucleotide sequence: TGCGCCAGCAGCCCAGTAACGGGACAGGGATACGAGCAGTACTTC. Translation gives CASSPVTGQGYEQYF.

This clonotype appeared many times. The chain combines TRBV9 with TRBJ2-5, with 7 bases identical to TRBD1. Germline lookup yields CDR1 SGDLS and CDR2 YYNGEE. The CDR3 runs 15 residues. With 1 base clipped from V and 1 base from J, the junction kept 4 bases outside the gene matches. CDR3 sequence reads: CASSVNRGPQETQYF. CDR3 nucleotides: TGTGCCAGCAGCGTAAACAGGGGTCCCCAAGAGACCCAGTACTTC.

The sample holds many counts of this clonotype. The V and J genes are TRBV12-3 or TRBV12-4 and TRBJ1-3; D remains unclear. V was clipped by 6 bases and J by 8 bases, with 11 bases between them. The CDR3 covers 12 residues. CDR3 DNA: TGTGCCAGCAGCCCTCACGGGGACACCATATATTTT. This sequence encodes CASSPHGDTIYF.

The chain joins TRBV7-2 to TRBJ2-2; 8 positions match TRBD2. The germline V gene has CDR1 SGHTA and CDR2 FQGNSA. Germline trimming cut 1 base from V and 6 bases from J; bases unmatched to any gene: 7. CDR3 size: 16 residues. Here the CDR3 DNA reads TGTGCCAGCAGCTTAGGGGACGGGAGGGCCGCCGGGGAGCTGTTTTTT. It codes for CASSLGDGRAAGELFF.

This clonotype was observed at least ten times. V and J are TRBV5-1 and TRBJ2-1; 13 positions agree with TRBD2. This CDR3 has 16 amino acids. Germline V gives CDR1 SGHRS, CDR2 YFSETQ. V lost 4 bases and J lost 6; bases outside the gene matches: 7. The DNA of the CDR3 is TGCGCCAGCAGCGACCAGGGGACTAGCGGGACCAATGAGCAGTTCTTC. This gives the protein CASSDQGTSGTNEQFF.

This clonotype has just a few counts. The gene calls are TRBV7-8 and TRBJ2-3; D remains ambiguous. Trimming left V 1 base short and J 4 bases short, with 15 bases between. Germline CDR1 and CDR2: SGHVS and FQNEAQ. The CDR3 totals 16 residues. The CDR3 region has the DNA TGTGCCAGCAGCTTAGGGTGGCGTTTATCCCCAGATACGCAGTATTTT. This encodes CASSLGWRLSPDTQYF.

This clonotype was seen repeatedly, ten times or more. This sequence joins TRBV7-3 and TRBJ2-7; D is ambiguous. The length of the CDR3 is 12 residues. Germline-derived CDR1 and CDR2 are SGHTA and FQGTGA. V was pared by 0 bases and J by 6 bases, with 6 bases between. As DNA, the CDR3 is TGTGCCAGCAGCTTAACAGGAGCCGAGCAGTACTTC. Residues: CASSLTGAEQYF.

This clonotype has a count of ten or more. The chain has TRBV2 and TRBJ2-7; 7 positions agree with TRBD1. Trimming cost V 2 bases and J 6 bases; bases outside gene matches: 7. Germline CDR1 SNHLY, CDR2 FYNNEI. The CDR3 sequence is 14 residues long. The CDR3, as DNA: TGTGCCAGCAGTGAACAGGGGGTGGCTAGCGAGCAGTACTTC. Amino acids: CASSEQGVASEQYF.

This clonotype was seen at least ten times. The chain employs TRBV27 and TRBJ2-7; D not resolved. Trimming cost V 0 bases and J 0 bases, with 6 bases left between them. The CDR3 spans 14 residues. CDR1 is MNHEY, CDR2 SMNVEV, per germline (reference sequence). For the CDR3, the DNA is TGTGCCAGCAGTTTATCAACAGTCTCCTACGAGCAGTACTTC. It encodes CASSLSTVSYEQYF.

In this sample, this clonotype turned up many times. This rearrangement joins TRBV20-1 to TRBJ1-3; D remains unclear. V was pared by 0 bases and J by 2 bases, with 11 bases between. Germline CDR1 reads DFQATT; CDR2 reads SNEGSKA (reference sequence). The CDR3 has 15 residues. CDR3 loop: CSAREDLGAGNTIYF. The CDR3 DNA sequence: TGCAGTGCTAGAGAAGATTTGGGTGCTGGAAACACCATATATTTT.

The table lists this clonotype with many counts. The genes are TRBV9 and TRBJ2-5; weak D call: TRBD1 (6 bases). The CDR3 has 15 residues. Germline-derived CDR1 and CDR2 are SGDLS and YYNGEE. The V gene lost 4 bases and the J gene lost 5 bases, with 18 bases spanning the gap. Here the CDR3 DNA reads TGTGCCAGCAGCTACCTAGGGGGAGCGTTGGAGACCCAGTACTTC. Translated: CASSYLGGALETQYF.

The chain uses TRBV5-1 and TRBJ2-3; TRBD2 matches 9 bases. V shed 4 bases and J 4 bases; nucleotides not matched to a gene: 13. The CDR3 totals 17 residues. Germline V gene lookup returns CDR1 SGHRS and CDR2 YFSETQ. The CDR3 is CASSLQGTSMTSDTQYF. Here the CDR3 DNA reads TGCGCCAGCAGCCTCCAAGGGACTAGCATGACCTCAGATACGCAGTATTTT.

This clonotype was counted ten times or more. The CDR3 nucleotides are TGTGCCAGCAGTTACAGGGTGGAGAACTATGGCTACACCTTC. Protein sequence: CASSYRVENYGYTF. V gene TRBV6-5 combines with J gene TRBJ1-2; D remains ambiguous. The CDR3 totals 14 residues. The germline CDR1 and CDR2 sequences are MNHEY and SVGAGI. The V end lost 2 bases, the J end lost 2 bases, and 9 bases lay between the germline ends.

This clonotype was seen at least ten times. The rearrangement uses TRBV5-1 and TRBJ2-3; TRBD1 might be the D (6 bases). Germline V gene data show CDR1 as SGHRS and CDR2 as YFSETQ. Between the trimmed V and J ends, which lost 4 bases and 9 bases, there was a span of 12 bases. This CDR3 has 12 amino acids. The CDR3 bases are TGCGCCAGCAGCCGGACAGATGGAACGCAGTATTTT. Protein sequence: CASSRTDGTQYF.

CDR3 amino acids: CSASPGPRVSPFSTDTQYF. CDR3 bases: TGCAGTGCCAGCCCGGGACCCAGGGTCTCTCCCTTTAGCACAGATACGCAGTATTTT. The chain combines TRBV20-1 with TRBJ2-3, with D perhaps given as TRBD1 or TRBD2 (5 bases each). The CDR3 covers 19 residues. Per germline, CDR1 DFQATT and CDR2 SNEGSKA (reference sequence). The germline V and J ends were trimmed by 6 bases and 0 bases, with 28 bases remaining between them.

The chain employs TRBV7-2 and TRBJ1-1; weak D call: TRBD1 (6 bases). The V gene lost 2 bases and the J gene lost 7 bases, with 11 bases spanning the gap. There are 13 residues in the CDR3. The germline V gene has CDR1 SGHTA and CDR2 FQGNSA. Here the CDR3 reads CASSLIGGSEAFF. The CDR3 DNA is TGTGCCAGCAGCTTAATCGGGGGCAGTGAAGCTTTCTTT.

Many counts were recorded for this clonotype. The chain is built from TRBV28 and TRBJ2-2; 11 bases are a match to TRBD2. Unmatched junction bases numbered 2, after V lost 4 bases and J lost 1 base. The CDR3 totals 16 residues. The germline CDR1 and CDR2 sequences are MDHEN and SYDVKM. The CDR3 DNA is TGTGCCAGCAGTTCCGGACTAGCGGGGAACACCGGGGAGCTGTTTTTT. Translated, it gives CASSSGLAGNTGELFF.